The 30 T cell receptor beta chains in this list originate from one sample, sequenced in a study of Ad26.COV2.S vaccination and SARS-CoV-2 variants. Assay used: immunoSEQ multiplex PCR; TCRdb lists only in-frame clones, some missing. The table lists approximately 410,000 clones, 88% of them singletons, with around 3.6% in the top ten. Treatment: 19 received Ad26.COV2.S at low or high dose, single or two shots; 5 received placebo; per-sample allocation not given. Day 63 after the first vaccine or placebo injection was the time point for sampling. The specimen was peripheral blood, collected in a trial of Ad26.COV2.S vaccine versus placebo. The receptors here all came from a person between 18 and 65 years old who received the Ad26.COV2.S COVID-19 vaccine or a placebo.

This rearrangement joins TRBV29-1 to TRBJ2-3, with 7 positions matching TRBD2. Germline-derived CDR1 and CDR2 are SQVTM and ANQGSEA. Trimming removed 6 bases from V and 6 bases from J; junction bases left unmatched: 6. This CDR3 has 12 residues. The DNA of the CDR3 is TGCAGCGTCCGGGACTATTTGGATACGCAGTATTTT. It specifies CSVRDYLDTQYF.

The J gene is TRBJ2-2, the V gene TRBV5-4; a weak D match, TRBD1 (6 bases). Germline-derived CDR1 and CDR2 are SGHNT and YYREEE (reference sequence). The CDR3 contains 15 residues. V gave up 5 bases and J gave up 2 bases, with 13 bases separating them. The CDR3 region has the DNA TGTGCCAGCAGGTCACAGGGACCCAACACCGGGGAGCTGTTTTTT. Its translation is CASRSQGPNTGELFF.

V and J are TRBV6-2 or TRBV6-3 and TRBJ1-2; no firm D call. V shed 6 bases and J shed 0 bases, with 20 bases lying between them. This CDR3 is built from 17 residues. Germline V gene lookup returns CDR1 MNHEY and CDR2 SVGEGT. In nucleotides, the CDR3 is TGTGCCAGCAGCCAGTTACCCTCTCGAGACGCTAACTATGGCTACACCTTC. The encoded protein is CASSQLPSRDANYGYTF.

V gene TRBV6-2 or TRBV6-3 combines with J gene TRBJ1-2; maybe TRBD1 (5 bases). Germline V gives CDR1 MNHEY, CDR2 SVGEGT. V was pared by 5 bases and J by 13 bases, with 11 bases between. The CDR3 has 10 residues. In DNA form, the CDR3 reads TGTGCCAGCAGTCAACAGGTGGGCACCTTC. This translates into CASSQQVGTF.

This clone has only one observation. The genes are TRBV6-1 and TRBJ1-5; no firm D call. The CDR3 loop spans 14 amino acids. Germline V CDR1 and CDR2: MNHNS, SASEGT. V was pared by 0 bases and J by 5 bases, with 8 bases between. The CDR3 DNA is TGTGCCAGCAGTGAAGCGCGGGTTCATCAGCCCCAGCATTTT. Its translation: CASSEARVHQPQHF.

As DNA, the CDR3 is TGCGCCAGCAGCTTGTCAACAGGGTATACACTTTTGGATAATTCACCCCTCCACTTT. Its translation: CASSLSTGYTLLDNSPLHF. V is TRBV5-1 and J is TRBJ1-6; D is possibly TRBD1 (6 bases). Germline CDR1 is SGHRS and CDR2 is YFSETQ. The CDR3 extends over 19 amino acids. Trimming took off 1 base at V and 5 bases at J, with 22 bases between the two ends.

The V and J genes are TRBV2 and TRBJ2-3; 7 positions agree with TRBD2. CDR3 length equals 13 residues. Trimming removed 7 bases from V and 9 bases from J; junction bases left unmatched: 10. Per the germline V gene, CDR1 is SNHLY and CDR2 is FYNNEI. The CDR3 loop reads CASTGGRGWTQYF. The CDR3 DNA reads as TGTGCCAGCACTGGGGGGAGGGGTTGGACGCAGTATTTT.

V is TRBV3-1 (or the pseudogene TRBV3-2) and J is TRBJ2-3, with D uncertain. CDR1 and CDR2 (germline): LGHDT, YNNKEL (reference sequence). V shed 0 bases and J shed 9 bases, with 10 bases lying between them. The CDR3 covers 13 residues. The CDR3 reads CASSQDTVLTQYF. DNA for the CDR3: TGTGCCAGCAGCCAAGATACCGTGCTGACGCAGTATTTT.

The chain recombines TRBV24-1 with TRBJ2-3; maybe TRBD2 (6 bases). CDR1 is KGHDR, CDR2 SFDVKD, per germline. CDR3 length: 16 residues. Trimming cost V 4 bases and J 0 bases, with 13 bases left between them. This CDR3 is CATSEPTSYSTDTQYF. The CDR3 DNA follows: TGTGCCACCAGTGAACCCACTAGCTATAGCACAGATACGCAGTATTTT.

The count of this clone is one. This chain links TRBV19 with TRBJ2-7; 8 positions agree with TRBD1. The CDR3 extends over 13 amino acids. CDR1 and CDR2 from the germline V gene are LNHDA and SQIVND (reference sequence). J gave up 7 bases and V 4 bases, and 6 bases lay outside the gene matches. CDR3 residues: CASSTTGVMEQYF. DNA for the CDR3: TGTGCCAGTAGTACGACAGGGGTAATGGAGCAGTACTTC.

This clone has just one count. The rearrangement uses TRBV11-2 and TRBJ2-3; D uncertain. This CDR3 has 15 residues. From germline, CDR1 is SGHAT and CDR2 FQNNGV. The V end was cut by 5 bases, the J end by 5 bases, with 17 bases between. The CDR3 nucleotides are TGTGCCAGCAGCCCCTTCGGGCTGGTACAAGATACGCAGTATTTT. Its protein is CASSPFGLVQDTQYF.

The chain has TRBV21-1 and TRBJ1-5; TRBD1 is the table's D call and was not checked against the DNA. TRBV21-1 constitutes a pseudogene. The CDR3 runs to 16 residues. CDR3 amino acids: CASSKNRRPGNQPQHF. In DNA form, the CDR3 reads TGTGCCAGCAGCAAGAACAGGCGACCCGGCAATCAGCCCCAGCATTTT.

The chain recombines TRBV6-5 with TRBJ2-3; D possibly matches TRBD1 or TRBD2 (5 bases each). The CDR3 consists of 16 residues. Trimming pared 4 bases from V and 1 base from J, leaving 15 bases between. Germline loops: CDR1 MNHEY, CDR2 SVGAGI. Written as DNA, the CDR3 is TGTGCCAGCAGTTTATTCCGGGACCGCGGCACAGATACGCAGTATTTT. As protein: CASSLFRDRGTDTQYF.

The chain combines TRBV5-5 with TRBJ2-1; tentatively, D is TRBD2 (5 bases). Germline values: CDR1 SGHKS, CDR2 YYEKEE (reference sequence). There are 17 residues in the CDR3. The V end was cut by 0 bases, the J end by 0 bases, with 13 bases between. The CDR3 DNA reads as TGTGCCAGCAGCTTGGCCCTAGCAGGACTCTCCTACAATGAGCAGTTCTTC. Residues: CASSLALAGLSYNEQFF.

V is TRBV28 and J is TRBJ1-5; D is perhaps TRBD1 (5 bases). With 3 bases removed from V and 0 bases from J, the gap between germline ends came to 12 bases. CDR1 is MDHEN and CDR2 is SYDVKM in the germline V gene. CDR3 length equals 16 residues. The CDR3 sequence: CASSFGGSYSNQPQHF. CDR3 nucleotides: TGTGCCAGCAGTTTTGGGGGATCGTATAGCAATCAGCCCCAGCATTTT.

This sequence joins TRBV11-3 and TRBJ2-2; D unresolved. Germline lookup yields CDR1 SGHNT and CDR2 YENEEA. The CDR3 is 14 residues long. Trimming took 4 bases from V and 1 from J, leaving 7 bases between them. The CDR3 here is CASSSEGNTGELFF. CDR3 coding DNA: TGTGCCAGCAGCTCGGAAGGGAACACCGGGGAGCTGTTTTTT.

This clone was detected a few times. This chain joins TRBV7-9 and TRBJ1-6; 7 bases align to TRBD1. Per the germline V gene, CDR1 is SEHNR and CDR2 is FQNEAQ (reference sequence). The V gene end was trimmed by 3 bases and the J gene end by 6 bases; junction bases not matched to a gene: 2. The CDR3 is 14 residues long. The DNA of the CDR3 is TGTGCCAGCAGCTTCACAGGGGTTAATTCACCCCTCCACTTT. It encodes CASSFTGVNSPLHF.

The sample holds one count of this clone. This rearrangement joins TRBV11-1 to TRBJ1-1; D gene ambiguous. V was cut by 5 bases and J by 3 bases, with 13 bases left in between. There are 14 residues in the CDR3. The V gene's germline CDR1 is SGHAT and CDR2 FQDESV (reference sequence). The CDR3 loop reads CASSRLRLDTEAFF. The CDR3 region has the DNA TGTGCCAGCAGCCGGTTGAGGTTGGACACTGAAGCTTTCTTT.

The chain employs TRBV3-1 (or the pseudogene TRBV3-2) and TRBJ2-6; D is unclear. Trimming took off 1 base at V and 1 base at J, with 5 bases between the two ends. CDR1 LGHDT and CDR2 YNNKEL come from the germline V gene (reference sequence). CDR3 length: 15 residues. The CDR3 DNA is TGTGCCAGCAGCCAAGCCCGGTCTGGGGCCAACGTCCTGACTTTC. Translating gives CASSQARSGANVLTF.

This chain joins TRBV19 and TRBJ1-4, with D maybe TRBD1 (6 bases). Germline-derived CDR1 and CDR2 are LNHDA and SQIVND (reference sequence). V lost 4 bases and J 0 bases, leaving 12 bases between the germline ends. This CDR3 is built from 16 residues. CDR3 sequence reads: CASSKPPGATNEKLFF. The CDR3 nucleotides read TGTGCCAGTAGTAAACCGCCAGGGGCAACTAATGAAAAACTGTTTTTT.

This sequence joins TRBV6-6 and TRBJ2-7; 13 positions agree with TRBD2. Germline-derived CDR1 and CDR2 are MNHNY and SVGAGI (reference sequence). The V gene end was trimmed by 5 bases and the J gene end by 6 bases; junction bases not matched to a gene: 7. The CDR3 consists of 15 residues. This CDR3 reads CASSHGLAGDSEQYF. The CDR3 DNA sequence: TGTGCCAGCAGTCATGGACTAGCGGGGGATTCCGAGCAGTACTTC.

This chain links TRBV4-3 with TRBJ2-3; the D gene is possibly TRBD1 (6 bases). Germline CDR1 LGHNA, CDR2 YSLEER. The length of the CDR3 is 17 residues. Trimming shortened V by 1 base and J by 0 bases, and 14 bases separated the two germline ends. CDR3 sequence reads: CASSQVSGQPSTDTQYF. As DNA, the CDR3 is TGCGCCAGCAGCCAAGTCTCCGGACAGCCTAGCACAGATACGCAGTATTTT.

This clone has more than one count but fewer than ten. V gene TRBV5-1 combines with J gene TRBJ2-2; 9 nucleotides line up with TRBD2. The CDR3 is made up of 14 amino acids. CDR1 SGHRS and CDR2 YFSETQ come from the germline V gene. After removal of 4 bases from V and 7 bases from J, the junction contained 5 bases not matched to a gene. This chain's CDR3 is CASSAGLADGELFF. DNA of the CDR3: TGCGCCAGCAGCGCGGGACTAGCTGACGGGGAGCTGTTTTTT.

This chain connects TRBV12-3 or TRBV12-4 to TRBJ2-4, with 7 bases lining up with TRBD1. Trimming cost V 6 bases and J 8 bases; bases outside gene matches: 4. CDR3 size: 12 residues. CDR3 residues: CASRYTGDIQYF. The CDR3 coding sequence is TGTGCCAGCAGATATACAGGGGACATTCAGTACTTC.

This clone has only one observation. V gene TRBV15 combines with J gene TRBJ2-7; 12 nucleotides align to TRBD1. The CDR3 sequence is 16 residues long. Trimming at V came to 3 bases and at J to 4 bases, leaving 7 bases not matched to a gene. From germline, CDR1 is LNHNV and CDR2 YYDKDF (reference sequence). CDR3 region: CATSSYRDRGQYEQYF. Here the CDR3 DNA reads TGTGCCACCAGCAGCTACCGGGACAGGGGGCAGTACGAGCAGTACTTC.

In DNA form, the CDR3 reads TGTGCCAGCAGCTTGGACGTGAACACTGAAGCTTTCTTT. Translated, it gives CASSLDVNTEAFF. The chain is built from TRBV5-4 and TRBJ1-1; no definite D call. The germline V and J ends were trimmed by 0 bases and 0 bases, with 3 bases remaining between them. The CDR3 runs to 13 residues. Germline V gives CDR1 SGHNT, CDR2 YYREEE (reference sequence). The variable domain in full, with the rest retrieved from reference TRBV5-4 and TRBJ1-1, is ETGVTQSPTHLIKTRGQQVTLRCSSQSGHNTVSWYQQALGQGPQFIFQYYREEENGRGNFPPRFSGLQFPNYSSELNVNALELDDSALYLCASSLDVNTEAFFGQGTRLTVV.

This clone was recorded only once. The chain recombines TRBV29-1 with TRBJ1-2; tentative D call: TRBD1 (5 bases). The germline CDR1 and CDR2 sequences are SQVTM and ANQGSEA. The ends were cut back, 6 bases at V and 4 bases at J, with 18 bases in the middle. The CDR3 extends over 14 amino acids. CDR3 DNA sequence: TGCAGCGTCAGCCAGGGTACGGGTGGCTATGGCTACACCTTC. Its translation is CSVSQGTGGYGYTF.

The chain couples TRBV4-1 to TRBJ1-6; TRBD1 agrees at 7 bases. This CDR3 region has 16 residues. Germline CDR1 reads MGHRA; CDR2 reads YSYEKL. Trimming removed 2 bases from V and 10 bases from J; junction bases left unmatched: 11. Here the CDR3 reads CASSQNSDRVESPLHF. The CDR3 nucleotides read TGCGCCAGCAGCCAAAACTCAGACAGGGTTGAATCACCCCTCCACTTT.

This chain links TRBV7-2 with TRBJ2-7; 11 bases agree with TRBD1. With V trimmed by 4 bases and J by 5 bases, 7 bases remained unmatched. This CDR3 is built from 15 residues. Per germline, CDR1 SGHTA and CDR2 FQGNSA. The CDR3 DNA follows: TGTGCCAGCAGCTCTGATAGGACAGGGGGCCACGAGCAGTACTTC. As protein: CASSSDRTGGHEQYF.

The genes are TRBV2 and TRBJ2-2; 11 nucleotides line up with TRBD1. The CDR3 sequence is 15 residues long. Germline CDR1 SNHLY, CDR2 FYNNEI. The V segment lost 7 bases and the J segment 6 bases; nucleotides outside the gene matches: 7. The CDR3 DNA follows: TGTGCCAGCACCAGGACAGGGGGCATCGCCGGGGAGCTGTTTTTT. Translation: CASTRTGGIAGELFF.